This is a list of T cell receptor beta chains from one sample in a study of shared clonotypes between healthy human individuals. Measured with immunoSEQ multiplex PCR; TCRdb has only the in-frame clones, and not every one. The profile covers roughly 1.5 million clones, with approximately 98% appearing a single time and about 0.42% taken by the ten largest. Sequencing was performed on naive CD4+ T cells sorted from blood. These receptors were taken from a young man in good health. CDR3s leave out the opening cysteine and the closing phenylalanine or tryptophan.

>TRBV7-2|TRBJ2-6
ASSPRRTGANVLT
>TRBV29-1|TRBJ2-3
SVERGVGTDTQY
>TRBV2|TRBJ1-5
ASSVDGLYQPQH
>TRBV4-1|TRBJ2-7
ASSQETHPSYEQY
>TRBV6-5|TRBJ2-3
ASRPAGSSTDTQY
>TRBV15|TRBJ2-1
ATSRLQDEQF
>TRBV19|TRBJ2-7
ATGLAGVYEQY
>TRBV18|TRBJ2-1
ASSPVYGNEQF
>TRBV11-2|TRBJ2-7
ASSVSGTNSYEQY
>TRBV5-4|TRBJ1-1
ASSNDRVRTEAF
>TRBV5-4|TRBJ2-1
ASSSTGRSYNEQF
>TRBV7-9|TRBJ1-4
ASSLRGTADEKLF
>TRBV28|TRBJ2-3
ASEATGWQY
>TRBV7-2|TRBJ2-7
ASRPPGGSNYEQY
>TRBV10-3|TRBJ2-1
AISENNRGLYNEQF
>TRBV7-9|TRBJ2-7
ASSLGGLAGVSYEQY
>TRBV9|TRBJ1-2
ASSLTGGDYGYT
>TRBV28|TRBJ2-1
ASSTGLAGVNEQF
>TRBV12-5|TRBJ2-2
ASGPSTGELF
>TRBV28|TRBJ1-5
ASSSQAWGNQPQH
>TRBV5-1|TRBJ1-3
ASSPLTGDYSGNTIY
>TRBV7-9|TRBJ2-7
ASSREPSYEQY
>TRBV19|TRBJ2-7
ASSGTSGTYYEQY